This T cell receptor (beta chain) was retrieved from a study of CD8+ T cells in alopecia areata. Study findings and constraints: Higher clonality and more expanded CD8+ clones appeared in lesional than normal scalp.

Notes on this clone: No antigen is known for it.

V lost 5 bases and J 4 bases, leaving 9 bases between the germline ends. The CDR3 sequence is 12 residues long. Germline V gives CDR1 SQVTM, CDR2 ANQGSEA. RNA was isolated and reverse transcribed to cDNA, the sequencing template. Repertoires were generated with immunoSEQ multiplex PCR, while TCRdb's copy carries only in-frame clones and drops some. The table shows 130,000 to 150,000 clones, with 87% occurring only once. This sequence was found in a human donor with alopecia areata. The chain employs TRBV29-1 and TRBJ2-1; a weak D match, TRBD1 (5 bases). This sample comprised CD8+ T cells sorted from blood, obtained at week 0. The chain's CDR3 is CSVRAGYNEQFF. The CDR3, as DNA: TGCAGCGTTCGGGCAGGGTACAATGAGCAGTTCTTC.